The rows below give T cell receptor beta chains drawn from one sample of a study of vaccination effects on CD4 cells after COVID-19. Their antigens are not known. Produced via immunoSEQ multiplex PCR; TCRdb's table is partial and in-frame only. In the table there are 60,000 to 70,000 clones, roughly 80% of which are singletons. The source was CD4+ T cells from PBMCs cultured with HCoV-229E spike peptides, collected before COVID-19 vaccination. The receptors here all came from a human donor who received a COVID-19 vaccine. The CDR3 runs from the conserved cysteine through the conserved F or W. D genes are given only for firm matches. Clone sizes are given selectively: once, few, many, or a class where the clone is expanded.

v_gene: TRBV6-5; abundance: NA; d_gene: TRBD1; j_gene: TRBJ2-3; len: 14; CDR3aa: CASIRGPYTDTQYF; CDR3nt: TGTGCCAGCATAAGGGGGCCGTACACAGATACGCAGTATTTT
v_gene: TRBV19; abundance: NA; d_gene: NA; j_gene: TRBJ2-2; len: 14; CDR3aa: CASSIGGPTGELFF; CDR3nt: TGTGCCAGTAGTATCGGGGGTCCCACCGGGGAGCTGTTTTTT
v_gene: TRBV6-5; abundance: NA; d_gene: TRBD2; j_gene: TRBJ2-1; len: 15; CDR3aa: CASSRRGGGADEQFF; CDR3nt: TGTGCCAGCAGCCGACGTGGCGGGGGGGCGGATGAGCAGTTCTTC
v_gene: TRBV24-1; abundance: NA; d_gene: NA; j_gene: TRBJ2-6; len: 16; CDR3aa: CATSDYQGAGANVLTF; CDR3nt: TGTGCCACCAGTGACTATCAGGGAGCGGGGGCCAACGTCCTGACTTTC
v_gene: TRBV7-6; abundance: NA; d_gene: TRBD1; j_gene: TRBJ2-1; len: 13; CDR3aa: CASSRTGDNEQFF; CDR3nt: TGTGCCAGCAGCCGCACAGGGGACAATGAGCAGTTCTTC
v_gene: TRBV12-3/TRBV12-4; abundance: once; d_gene: NA; j_gene: TRBJ1-2; len: 12; CDR3aa: CASSFEGYGYTF; CDR3nt: TGTGCCAGCAGTTTTGAGGGATATGGCTACACCTTC
v_gene: TRBV28; abundance: NA; d_gene: TRBD1; j_gene: TRBJ1-1; len: 12; CDR3aa: CASSLGTGEAFF; CDR3nt: TGTGCCAGCAGTTTAGGGACAGGTGAAGCTTTCTTT
v_gene: TRBV6-2/TRBV6-3; abundance: NA; d_gene: TRBD1; j_gene: TRBJ2-2; len: 15; CDR3aa: CASRYGQGRAGELFF; CDR3nt: TGTGCCAGCAGATACGGACAGGGACGGGCCGGGGAGCTGTTTTTT
v_gene: TRBV10-3; abundance: NA; d_gene: NA; j_gene: TRBJ1-5; len: 13; CDR3aa: CAISEPFNQPQHF; CDR3nt: TGTGCCATCAGTGAACCGTTCAATCAGCCCCAGCATTTT
v_gene: TRBV28; abundance: NA; d_gene: TRBD1; j_gene: TRBJ1-5; len: 16; CDR3aa: CASRNYGTGGNQPQHF; CDR3nt: TGTGCCAGCAGAAATTACGGAACAGGGGGCAATCAGCCCCAGCATTTT
v_gene: TRBV18; abundance: NA; d_gene: NA; j_gene: TRBJ1-3; len: 12; CDR3aa: CASSLPGNTIYF; CDR3nt: TGTGCCAGCTCGCTCCCCGGAAACACCATATATTTT
v_gene: TRBV18; abundance: NA; d_gene: NA; j_gene: TRBJ2-3; len: 14; CDR3aa: CASSPPVVSDTQYF; CDR3nt: TGTGCCAGCTCACCACCGGTAGTCTCAGATACGCAGTATTTT
v_gene: TRBV28; abundance: NA; d_gene: NA; j_gene: TRBJ1-3; len: 14; CDR3aa: CASRRQLSGNTIYF; CDR3nt: TGTGCCAGCAGGAGACAGCTCTCTGGAAACACCATATATTTT
v_gene: TRBV5-1; abundance: NA; d_gene: TRBD1; j_gene: TRBJ1-1; len: 14; CDR3aa: CASSLDHRGAEAFF; CDR3nt: TGCGCCAGCAGCTTGGATCACAGGGGAGCCGAAGCTTTCTTT
v_gene: TRBV5-1; abundance: NA; d_gene: TRBD2; j_gene: TRBJ2-5; len: 15; CDR3aa: CASSGSGGGQETQYF; CDR3nt: TGCGCCAGCAGCGGTAGCGGGGGAGGCCAAGAGACCCAGTACTTC
v_gene: TRBV5-1; abundance: NA; d_gene: TRBD1; j_gene: TRBJ2-3; len: 15; CDR3aa: CASSLPTGDTDTQYF; CDR3nt: TGCGCCAGCAGCTTACCGACAGGGGACACAGATACGCAGTATTTT
v_gene: TRBV4-1; abundance: NA; d_gene: TRBD1; j_gene: TRBJ1-1; len: 15; CDR3aa: CASSQRDRSNTEAFF; CDR3nt: TGCGCCAGCAGCCAAAGGGACAGGTCGAACACTGAAGCTTTCTTT
v_gene: TRBV5-6; abundance: once; d_gene: NA; j_gene: TRBJ2-3; len: 15; CDR3aa: CASSLEGYRGDTQYF; CDR3nt: TGTGCCAGCAGCTTGGAAGGTTACAGAGGGGATACGCAGTATTTT
v_gene: TRBV18; abundance: NA; d_gene: NA; j_gene: TRBJ2-3; len: 14; CDR3aa: CASSPKSDTDTQYF; CDR3nt: TGTGCCAGCTCACCTAAGTCAGACACAGATACGCAGTATTTT
v_gene: TRBV7-9; abundance: NA; d_gene: NA; j_gene: TRBJ1-2; len: 14; CDR3aa: CASSSRAVNYGYTF; CDR3nt: TGTGCCAGCAGTTCCCGAGCCGTTAACTATGGCTACACCTTC
v_gene: TRBV9; abundance: NA; d_gene: TRBD1; j_gene: TRBJ1-1; len: 13; CDR3aa: CASSVVQGGEAFF; CDR3nt: TGTGCCAGCAGCGTCGTACAGGGGGGTGAAGCTTTCTTT
v_gene: TRBV7-6; abundance: NA; d_gene: NA; j_gene: TRBJ2-3; len: 16; CDR3aa: CASSLGGGAGTDTQYF; CDR3nt: TGTGCCAGCAGCTTAGGAGGGGGGGCTGGCACAGATACGCAGTATTTT
v_gene: TRBV7-2; abundance: NA; d_gene: NA; j_gene: TRBJ1-3; len: 13; CDR3aa: CASSTRDGNTIYF; CDR3nt: TGTGCCAGCAGCACCCGGGACGGAAACACCATATATTTT
v_gene: TRBV25-1; abundance: NA; d_gene: TRBD1; j_gene: TRBJ2-1; len: 14; CDR3aa: CASTGLGTDHEQFF; CDR3nt: TGTGCCAGCACCGGGTTGGGGACAGACCATGAGCAGTTCTTC
v_gene: TRBV12-3/TRBV12-4; abundance: NA; d_gene: TRBD1; j_gene: TRBJ1-2; len: 12; CDR3aa: CASSMTGWGYTF; CDR3nt: TGTGCCAGCAGTATGACAGGGTGGGGCTACACCTTC
v_gene: TRBV7-2; abundance: NA; d_gene: NA; j_gene: TRBJ1-4; len: 14; CDR3aa: CASSLSGTNEKLFF; CDR3nt: TGTGCCAGCAGCCTCAGTGGGACTAATGAAAAACTGTTTTTT
v_gene: TRBV6-5; abundance: NA; d_gene: TRBD1; j_gene: TRBJ2-5; len: 15; CDR3aa: CASSYSTGGAETQYF; CDR3nt: TGTGCCAGCAGTTATAGCACAGGGGGCGCGGAGACCCAGTACTTC
v_gene: TRBV6-5; abundance: once; d_gene: NA; j_gene: TRBJ2-5; len: 13; CDR3aa: CASRNTGKETQYF; CDR3nt: TGTGCCAGCAGGAATACAGGGAAGGAGACCCAGTACTTC
v_gene: TRBV28; abundance: once; d_gene: NA; j_gene: TRBJ1-5; len: 14; CDR3aa: CASSLMDSNQPQHF; CDR3nt: TGTGCCAGCAGTTTAATGGACAGTAATCAGCCCCAGCATTTT
v_gene: TRBV10-3; abundance: NA; d_gene: NA; j_gene: TRBJ1-5; len: 12; CDR3aa: CAISEGNQPQHF; CDR3nt: TGTGCCATCAGTGAGGGAAATCAGCCCCAGCATTTT
v_gene: TRBV7-8; abundance: NA; d_gene: NA; j_gene: TRBJ1-3; len: 16; CDR3aa: CASSHGRGPSGNTIYF; CDR3nt: TGTGCCAGCAGCCATGGACGGGGGCCCTCTGGAAACACCATATATTTT
v_gene: TRBV6-5; abundance: NA; d_gene: TRBD1; j_gene: TRBJ1-1; len: 13; CDR3aa: CASSTDRGSEAFF; CDR3nt: TGTGCCAGCAGTACCGACAGGGGGTCTGAAGCTTTCTTT
v_gene: TRBV5-4; abundance: NA; d_gene: NA; j_gene: TRBJ1-1; len: 13; CDR3aa: CASSRGGGREAFF; CDR3nt: TGTGCCAGCAGCCGCGGGGGGGGGAGGGAAGCTTTCTTT
v_gene: TRBV7-9; abundance: NA; d_gene: NA; j_gene: TRBJ2-5; len: 15; CDR3aa: CASSLVPGGRETQYF; CDR3nt: TGTGCCAGCAGCTTAGTGCCGGGTGGTCGAGAGACCCAGTACTTC
v_gene: TRBV7-3; abundance: NA; d_gene: NA; j_gene: TRBJ2-1; len: 15; CDR3aa: CASSANQKTYNEQFF; CDR3nt: TGTGCCAGCAGCGCCAACCAGAAGACCTACAATGAGCAGTTCTTC
v_gene: TRBV18; abundance: NA; d_gene: TRBD1; j_gene: TRBJ1-1; len: 15; CDR3aa: CASSLGQGLNTEAFF; CDR3nt: TGTGCCAGCTCACTTGGACAGGGCCTGAACACTGAAGCTTTCTTT
v_gene: TRBV6-5; abundance: NA; d_gene: NA; j_gene: TRBJ1-4; len: 14; CDR3aa: CASSLGQTMGLLFF; CDR3nt: TGTGCCAGCAGCCTCGGTCAGACCATGGGACTCCTGTTTTTT
v_gene: TRBV25-1; abundance: NA; d_gene: NA; j_gene: TRBJ1-3; len: 15; CDR3aa: CASRSQTGSGNTIYF; CDR3nt: TGTGCCAGCAGAAGTCAAACAGGGTCCGGAAACACCATATATTTT
v_gene: TRBV5-1; abundance: NA; d_gene: NA; j_gene: TRBJ1-5; len: 15; CDR3aa: CASSLEGSPNQPQHF; CDR3nt: TGCGCCAGCAGCTTGGAAGGGAGCCCTAATCAGCCCCAGCATTTT
v_gene: TRBV5-1; abundance: NA; d_gene: NA; j_gene: TRBJ2-3; len: 15; CDR3aa: CASSSSGAPTDTQYF; CDR3nt: TGCGCCAGCAGCTCCTCCGGGGCCCCCACAGATACGCAGTATTTT
v_gene: TRBV19; abundance: NA; d_gene: NA; j_gene: TRBJ1-5; len: 17; CDR3aa: CASSIIGTSNSNQPQHF; CDR3nt: TGTGCCAGTAGTATTATCGGGACAAGCAATAGCAATCAGCCCCAGCATTTT
v_gene: TRBV3-1/TRBV3-2; abundance: NA; d_gene: NA; j_gene: TRBJ2-2; len: 14; CDR3aa: CASSRTVNTGELFF; CDR3nt: TGTGCCAGCAGCCGGACGGTGAACACCGGGGAGCTGTTTTTT
v_gene: TRBV29-1; abundance: NA; d_gene: NA; j_gene: TRBJ2-3; len: 12; CDR3aa: CSVGKSTDTQYF; CDR3nt: TGCAGCGTTGGGAAAAGCACAGATACGCAGTATTTT
v_gene: TRBV6-4; abundance: NA; d_gene: TRBD2; j_gene: TRBJ2-1; len: 16; CDR3aa: CASSDSGGAVLGEQFF; CDR3nt: TGTGCCAGCAGTGATAGCGGGGGGGCAGTACTAGGTGAGCAGTTCTTC
v_gene: TRBV6-5; abundance: NA; d_gene: NA; j_gene: TRBJ1-2; len: 15; CDR3aa: CASSYSQGTWYGYTF; CDR3nt: TGTGCCAGCAGTTACTCGCAGGGTACATGGTATGGCTACACCTTC
v_gene: TRBV6-5; abundance: NA; d_gene: NA; j_gene: TRBJ1-1; len: 14; CDR3aa: CASSLTGYRAEAFF; CDR3nt: TGTGCCAGCAGCTTAACGGGGTATAGGGCTGAAGCTTTCTTT
v_gene: TRBV15; abundance: NA; d_gene: NA; j_gene: TRBJ1-5; len: 14; CDR3aa: CATSRESRSQPQHF; CDR3nt: TGTGCCACCAGCAGAGAGTCGAGGAGTCAGCCCCAGCATTTT
v_gene: TRBV14; abundance: NA; d_gene: NA; j_gene: TRBJ2-2; len: 14; CDR3aa: CASSHLWNTGELFF; CDR3nt: TGTGCCAGCAGCCATCTCTGGAACACCGGGGAGCTGTTTTTT
v_gene: TRBV29-1; abundance: NA; d_gene: NA; j_gene: TRBJ2-3; len: 13; CDR3aa: CSVEIGGTDTQYF; CDR3nt: TGCAGCGTTGAAATCGGTGGCACAGATACGCAGTATTTT
v_gene: TRBV19; abundance: once; d_gene: TRBD1; j_gene: TRBJ2-5; len: 14; CDR3aa: CASSDRGIEETQYF; CDR3nt: TGTGCCAGTAGTGACAGGGGAATAGAAGAGACCCAGTACTTC
v_gene: TRBV19; abundance: NA; d_gene: NA; j_gene: TRBJ2-3; len: 11; CDR3aa: CASRGTDTQYF; CDR3nt: TGTGCCAGTAGGGGCACAGATACGCAGTATTTT
v_gene: TRBV2; abundance: NA; d_gene: NA; j_gene: TRBJ1-6; len: 14; CDR3aa: CASSVGGTYSPLHF; CDR3nt: TGTGCCAGCAGCGTAGGAGGTACTTACTCACCCCTCCACTTT
v_gene: TRBV18; abundance: NA; d_gene: NA; j_gene: TRBJ1-1; len: 13; CDR3aa: CASSDSLNTEAFF; CDR3nt: TGTGCCAGCTCCGACAGCCTGAACACTGAAGCTTTCTTT
v_gene: TRBV7-9; abundance: NA; d_gene: NA; j_gene: TRBJ2-1; len: 15; CDR3aa: CASSLGSAGIDEQFF; CDR3nt: TGTGCCAGCAGCTTAGGATCGGCGGGGATCGATGAGCAGTTCTTC
v_gene: TRBV5-1; abundance: NA; d_gene: NA; j_gene: TRBJ2-3; len: 15; CDR3aa: CASSFQGSGTDTQYF; CDR3nt: TGCGCCAGCAGCTTCCAGGGCAGCGGGACAGATACGCAGTATTTT